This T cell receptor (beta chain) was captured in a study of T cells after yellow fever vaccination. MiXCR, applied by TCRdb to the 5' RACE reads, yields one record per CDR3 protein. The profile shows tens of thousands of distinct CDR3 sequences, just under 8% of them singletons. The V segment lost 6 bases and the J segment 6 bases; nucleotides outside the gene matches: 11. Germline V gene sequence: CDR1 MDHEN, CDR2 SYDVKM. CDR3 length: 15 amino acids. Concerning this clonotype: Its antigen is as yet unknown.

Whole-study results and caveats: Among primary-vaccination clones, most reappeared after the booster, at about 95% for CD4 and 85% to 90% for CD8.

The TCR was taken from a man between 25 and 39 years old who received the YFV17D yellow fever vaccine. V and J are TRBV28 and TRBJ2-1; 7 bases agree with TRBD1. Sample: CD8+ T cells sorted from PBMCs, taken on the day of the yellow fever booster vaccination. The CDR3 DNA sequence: TGTGCCAGCAGCCAACGGGTTACAGGGGTCAATGAGCAGTTCTTC. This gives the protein CASSQRVTGVNEQFF.